This T cell receptor (beta chain) originates from a study of blood T cell repertoires in COVID-19. In germline, CDR1 is SGHDT, CDR2 YYEEEE. The CDR3 covers 15 residues. Turning to this clone: The junction departs from germline at one end; a sequencing error may be responsible.

Here immunoSEQ multiplex PCR was the method, and the copy in TCRdb shows in-frame clones only, minus some. The repertoire has about 190,000 clones, more than 70% of them found once; the top ten carry about 3%. The sequenced material came from peripheral blood. This sequence joins TRBV5-6 and TRBJ1-2; D not certain. The source of this sequence is a woman of 80 years or more with active or convalescent COVID-19. DNA of the CDR3: TGTGCCAGCAGCTTGCCCCTCTTAACTAACAATGGCTACACCTTC. Amino acid sequence: CASSLPLLTNNGYTF.